Detailed here is one T cell receptor (beta chain). Its antigen is as yet unknown. This entry is derived from a study of shared clonotypes between healthy human individuals. Regarding the study as a whole: Owing to a small donor count, the genetic and exposure-history diversity represented was limited.

J gave up 1 base and V 10 bases, and 6 bases lay outside the gene matches. The CDR3 length is 13 residues. CDR1 and CDR2 from the germline V gene are MNHNS and SASEGT. Sequencing used immunoSEQ multiplex PCR; TCRdb keeps in-frame clones, though not all of them. The sample lists approximately 1.4 million clones, around 98% occurring once. The V call is TRBV6-1, the J call TRBJ1-2; 7 nucleotides align to TRBD1. The TCR originated in a man aged 25-45 years in good health. The source material was naive CD4+ T cells sorted from blood. As for subset: CD45RA+ positively selected. The CDR3 spells CANRQGGNYGYTF. The CDR3 nucleotides are TGTGCCAACCGACAGGGAGGTAACTATGGCTACACCTTC.